Shown below are 4 T cell receptor beta chains from a single sample sequenced in a study of molecular identifiers for immune sequencing clone quantification (dated by TCRdb to between 2017 and 2018). Library creation used PCR. Sequencing instrument: NextSeq 500. TCRdb itself trimmed the public reads at Q25 with fastp, ran MiXCR and retained productive beta chains. Rows with one shared CDR3 protein collapse into an entry with the most common genes and DNA. For this sample the table gives around 460,000 distinct CDR3 sequences, of which roughly 25% were detected only once. The top ten constitute around 0.8% of the sample. What was sequenced was naive CD8+ T cells from blood, with Jurkat cell RNA spiked in. In light of the paper, this sample's cell subset or site label describes: FACS-sorted CD8+CD4-CCR7+CD45RA+ naive T cells. These TCRs come from a human donor in good health. Some libraries in this study had Jurkat cell RNA spiked in.

This clonotype was picked up a small number of times. The chain combines TRBV12-3 or TRBV12-4 with TRBJ1-2, with unresolved D. The length of the CDR3 is 15 residues. The V and J ends lost 6 bases and 3 bases respectively, with 17 bases between them. DNA of the CDR3: TGTGCCAGCAGCCACCCCGTTGGGCAGGACTATGGCTACACCTTC. This gives the protein CASSHPVGQDYGYTF.

The chain combines TRBV6-5 with TRBJ2-2; 10 bases map to TRBD1. Germline CDR1 is MNHEY and CDR2 is SVGAGI. CDR3 length: 19 amino acids. With 0 bases clipped from V and 3 bases from J, the junction kept 10 bases outside the gene matches. The chain's CDR3 is CASSYSSVTGGADTGELFF. The CDR3 nucleotides are TGTGCCAGCAGTTACTCTTCCGTGACAGGGGGCGCGGACACCGGGGAGCTGTTTTTT.

This rearrangement joins TRBV7-8 to TRBJ2-1; D perhaps matches TRBD1 (5 bases). The CDR3 length is 15 residues. Germline-derived CDR1 and CDR2 are SGHVS and FQNEAQ. V was cut by 0 bases and J by 6 bases, with 12 bases left in between. In nucleotides, the CDR3 is TGTGCCAGCAGCTTAGCAGGGGCGGCTCCCAATGAGCAGTTCTTC. This codes for CASSLAGAAPNEQFF.

With regard to this clonotype: A read error may account for a junction end that differs from germline. The rearrangement joins TRBV5-3 to TRBJ2-7; 9 bases map to TRBD1. TRBV5-3 is flagged as an ORF with uncertain function. The CDR3 sequence is 14 residues long. This chain's CDR3 is CASSPDRGGYEQHF. In DNA, the CDR3 is TGTGCCAGCAGCCCGGACAGGGGTGGTTACGAGCAGCACTTC.